One sample yielded the 8 T cell receptor beta chains listed below, sequenced in a study of blood T cell repertoires in COVID-19. TCRdb's table, derived via immunoSEQ multiplex PCR, lists solely in-frame clones and lacks some. The sample holds fewer than 300,000 clones, about four fifths seen once. Input material: peripheral blood. Receptors were obtained from a human donor with COVID-19, enrolled during active disease. The donor label of this sample is uncertain.

This clone was counted once. The V call is TRBV11-2, the J call TRBJ2-5; 8 bases fit TRBD2. Germline assignment: CDR1 SGHAT and CDR2 FQNNGV. J gave up 5 bases and V 5 bases, and 13 bases lay outside the gene matches. The CDR3 contains 16 residues. DNA for the CDR3: TGTGCCAGCAGCCCTGGGCCGGGAGGGCCGGCCGAGACCCAGTACTTC. This translates into CASSPGPGGPAETQYF.

The chain uses TRBV15 and TRBJ1-6; D unresolved. This CDR3 has 14 residues. Trimming pared 6 bases from V and 0 bases from J, leaving 6 bases between. CDR1 is LNHNV, CDR2 YYDKDF, per germline (reference sequence). The chain's CDR3 is CATRRSSYNSPLHF. The CDR3 nucleotides read TGTGCCACCAGGCGGAGCTCCTATAATTCACCCCTCCACTTT.

This chain joins TRBV9 and TRBJ2-4; 14 bases line up with TRBD2. Germline values: CDR1 SGDLS, CDR2 YYNGEE. J was trimmed by 8 bases and V by 0 bases; bases with no gene match: 13. The CDR3 has 19 residues. This chain's CDR3 is CASSVGLSGTSGSQDIQYF. The CDR3 DNA sequence: TGTGCCAGCAGCGTAGGATTATCTGGGACTAGCGGGAGCCAGGACATTCAGTACTTC.

The chain joins TRBV19 to TRBJ1-1, with D perhaps matching TRBD1 (5 bases). Germline-derived CDR1 and CDR2 are LNHDA and SQIVND (reference sequence). The ends were cut back, 9 bases at V and 3 bases at J, with 14 bases in the middle. The CDR3 contains 13 residues. The CDR3 region is CASGAGLDTEAFF. The CDR3 bases are TGTGCCAGCGGGGCGGGACTCGACACTGAAGCTTTCTTT.

The chain has TRBV6-2 or TRBV6-3 and TRBJ2-5; 14 nucleotides align to TRBD2. The CDR3 contains 16 residues. Losses at the gene ends were 5 bases for V and 4 bases for J; bases not matched to a gene: 6. Germline loops: CDR1 MNHEY, CDR2 SVGEGT. The DNA for the CDR3 is TGTGCCAGCAGTAAAACCGGGACTAGCGGGAGAGAGACCCAGTACTTC. The encoded protein is CASSKTGTSGRETQYF.

Comment on this clone: The identical CDR3 is also encoded by other nucleotide sequences in the sample. CDR3 nucleotides: TGTGCCAGCAGCCCCGGACTAGCGGGATACGAGCAGTACTTC. It specifies CASSPGLAGYEQYF. The chain joins TRBV5-4 to TRBJ2-7; 12 nucleotides agree with TRBD2. V was pared by 4 bases and J by 4 bases, with 3 bases of the junction left unmatched. This CDR3 spans 14 amino acids. Germline loops: CDR1 SGHNT, CDR2 YYREEE (reference sequence).

The gene calls are TRBV4-1 and TRBJ2-1, with 16 bases aligning to TRBD2. CDR1 is MGHRA, CDR2 YSYEKL, per germline. CDR3 size: 21 residues. V lost 1 base to trimming and J lost 3 bases; unmatched junction nucleotides: 12. CDR3 region: CASSQGPSGTSGRASYNEQFF. CDR3 DNA sequence: TGCGCCAGCAGCCAAGGACCCTCGGGGACTAGCGGGAGGGCCAGCTACAATGAGCAGTTCTTC.

The V gene is TRBV5-6, the J gene TRBJ2-3; 7 bases agree with TRBD2. Germline CDR1 SGHDT, CDR2 YYEEEE. J lost 2 bases, V lost 0 bases, and 12 bases had no gene match. The CDR3 totals 18 residues. This CDR3 is CASSLAYRWRGNTDTQYF. In DNA, the CDR3 is TGTGCCAGCAGCTTGGCGTATCGGTGGCGGGGGAACACAGATACGCAGTATTTT.